The entry that follows covers one TCR beta chain sequence. As yet, its antigen is unknown. CD45RO/CCR7/CD25/CD127/CD95/CD27 sorting isolated CD4+ naive, central memory, regulatory and stem cell-like memory cells. This sample was taken from a study of beta chain features in type 1 diabetes. Findings of the study overall: Fewer insertions but more deletions were seen at VDJ junctions in type 1 diabetes patients. PCR might favor shorter templates, equally in patients and controls.

Sequencing targeted expressed TCRB transcripts, as all isolated RNA had been reverse transcribed. Sequenced naive, central memory and regulatory T cell samples produced an average of about 3.7 million reads. Produced via immunoSEQ multiplex PCR; TCRdb's table is partial and in-frame only. The table shows about 290,000 clones, with approximately 8% occurring only once. Trimming removed 0 bases from V and 3 bases from J, with 2 bases in between. The CDR3 length is 12 residues. Germline values: CDR1 SGHRS, CDR2 YFSETQ. This receptor was obtained from a woman aged 18 to 35 in good health. The chain uses TRBV5-1 and TRBJ2-3; D gene uncertain. Sequenced input: central memory CD4+ T cells from blood. Written as DNA, the CDR3 is TGCGCCAGCAGCTTGGATACAGATACGCAGTATTTT. Translated, it gives CASSLDTDTQYF.